This TCR beta chain was recorded in a study of blood T cell repertoires in COVID-19 (TCRdb year 2020). The study in broad terms: Collaborator samples came from the United States, Italy and Spain and covered acute and convalescent phases of COVID-19. Subjects who had been exposed to COVID-19, were actively infected with it, or had recovered from it provided the deeply sampled blood TCRbeta repertoires that made up the dataset. Where HLA class I and class II types were available, the types were taken from metadata supplied by the sample provider, not from assay-based typing. The samples were drawn from the first 160 participants of the ongoing ImmuneRACE study and from 950 to 1,500 subjects provided by 6 global collaborators. The sample metadata nearly always contained a de-identified subject ID, COVID-19 status, age in years and sex. The repertoires were made available in a free public database intended to serve as a resource for research on the immune response to SARS-CoV-2. The material from the prospective study consisted of cDNA or gDNA derived from T cells, B-cell-depleted T cells, or PBMCs. General conclusions and limits of the study: The amount of clinical and demographic metadata varied by source and participant and was provided uncurated.

The immunoSEQ Assay, a bias-controlled multiplex PCR, was used to amplify TCRbeta CDR3 regions from genomic DNA. The authors' pipeline ran thus. Nucleated cell counts per sample were estimated from amplification of reference gene primers within the assay. To quantify the absolute abundance of each unique TCRbeta CDR3 rearrangement, sequence reads were collapsed and filtered. For each sample, productive Simpson clonality was calculated by taking the square root of Simpson's diversity index across productive rearrangements. TCRdb holds this immuneACCESS table with in-frame rearrangements only. Some clones are missing; in checked studies, unresolved V genes explain under half, and the rest has no known cause. D and trimming come from the DNA, and the V and J calls and clone size come from that table. Recorded for this sample are approximately 250,000 clones; around nine tenths of them occurred a single time. The top ten constitute roughly 3% of the sample.

Participants in the prospective study were enrolled through a virtual design, were aged about 18 to 90 years, and lived in roughly 26 United States geographic areas. In the prospective study, participants were assigned to cohorts based on the clinical history participants reported in a screening survey and a study questionnaire. Exposed participants had been in contact, within 2 weeks of entering the study, with a person who had a PCR-confirmed or clinician-diagnosed case of COVID-19. In the prospective study, whole blood, serum and a nasopharyngeal or oropharyngeal swab were collected from each participant by mobile phlebotomists. Prospective study participants could optionally give additional blood draws and questionnaires over an approximately two-month period. Blood samples from the prospective study were shipped frozen or at room temperature prior to DNA extraction. With respect to this clone: The clone's antigen remains unknown. No quality values exist for individual bases; no much larger clone is one base distant.

V sheds 1 base and J sheds 7 bases, leaving 13 bases between their ends. Per the germline V gene, KGHSH is the CDR1 and LQKENI is the CDR2. Spanning cysteine to phenylalanine, the CDR3 consists of 14 amino acids. The retained sequence is limited to the CDR3, 42 bases, with the frame set at the first base. The rearrangement combines TRBV18 with TRBJ1-1; the D segment could be TRBD1, given 6 matching bases. The sample was PBMCs or T cells enriched from blood (not recorded which). This TCR came from a middle-aged woman who had been exposed to COVID-19. The sequenced DNA: TGTGCCAGCTCACCACTTTCAGGGGACCTTGAAGCTTTCTTT. Its product reads: CASSPLSGDLEAFF.